Listed here are 27 T cell receptor beta chains from one sample, sequenced in a study of identical twins. One entry per CDR3 protein results from TCRdb running MiXCR on the 5' RACE reads. The sample lists 15,000 to 20,000 distinct CDR3 sequences, 69% seen once, with 5.9% in the top ten. Sequencing was carried out using memory (CD45RO+) T cells sorted from blood. Source of these receptors: a woman aged 18-35 years in good health. This table probably holds off-target reads from a library built for another chain.

The CDR3 bases are TGTGCCAGCAGCACACCCTTACTGCCCGATACGCAGTATTTT. Protein sequence: CASSTPLLPDTQYF. This chain uses TRBV5-5 with TRBJ2-3; the D is unclear. V lost 4 bases and J 6 bases, leaving 15 bases between the germline ends. Germline V gene data show CDR1 as SGHKS and CDR2 as YYEKEE (reference sequence). This CDR3 region has 14 residues.

V gene TRBV5-4 combines with J gene TRBJ2-1; no reliable D call. Germline V lookup: CDR1 SGHNT, CDR2 YYREEE (reference sequence). The CDR3 has 12 amino acids. The V gene lost 1 base and the J gene lost 9 bases, with 8 bases spanning the gap. CDR3 nucleotides: TGTGCCAGCAGCTTGAAGCCGAGTGAGCAGTTCTTC. This sequence encodes CASSLKPSEQFF.

V and J are TRBV10-1 and TRBJ2-2; D may be TRBD2 (5 bases). V was shortened by 5 bases and J by 3 bases, with 7 bases between the two germline ends. This CDR3 region has 13 residues. Germline V CDR1 and CDR2: WNHNN, SYGVQD (reference sequence). Here the CDR3 DNA reads TGCGCCAGCAGTAGCGGAGACACCGGGGAGCTGTTTTTT. Encoded protein: CASSSGDTGELFF.

The CDR3 here is CASSPITRTGTGELFF. As DNA, the CDR3 is TGTGCCAGCAGTCCTATTACCCGGACAGGGACCGGGGAGCTGTTTTTT. The chain employs TRBV12-3 or TRBV12-4 and TRBJ2-2; the match to TRBD1 covers 8 bases. Trimming took 5 bases from V and 5 from J; bases not matched to a gene: 10. The CDR3 extends over 16 amino acids.

The genes are TRBV6-5 and TRBJ2-7; 8 nucleotides align to TRBD1. This CDR3 is built from 12 residues. The germline CDR1 and CDR2 sequences are MNHEY and SVGAGI. Germline trimming cut 7 bases from V and 6 bases from J; bases unmatched to any gene: 5. The CDR3 here is CASITDRGEQYF. CDR3 DNA: TGTGCCAGCATTACCGACAGGGGCGAGCAGTACTTC.

This clonotype turned up a few times. The V and J genes are TRBV29-1 and TRBJ2-1; 7 nucleotides agree with TRBD1. Germline CDR1 SQVTM, CDR2 ANQGSEA. The CDR3 contains 14 residues. V was clipped by 2 bases and J by 7 bases; unmatched bases: 8. The CDR3 bases are TGCAGCGTTGAACCGGGACAGAGAGGGAATGAGCAGTTCTTC. Its translation: CSVEPGQRGNEQFF.

The V call is TRBV7-2, the J call TRBJ2-1, with D possibly TRBD2 on 6 matching bases. Deletions cut 4 bases from V and 6 bases from J, with 16 bases between. This CDR3 is 15 amino acids long. The V gene's germline CDR1 is SGHTA and CDR2 FQGNSA. For the CDR3, the DNA is TGTGCCAGCAGCTCCTTGACGGGGAGGATCAATGAGCAGTTCTTC. It codes for CASSSLTGRINEQFF.

This chain links TRBV11-2 with TRBJ2-1; D not resolved. The CDR3 is made up of 14 amino acids. The V and J ends lost 3 bases and 6 bases respectively, with 12 bases between them. Germline-derived CDR1 and CDR2 are SGHAT and FQNNGV. The CDR3 sequence: CASSLELLLNEQFF. The CDR3 DNA is TGTGCCAGCAGCTTGGAACTCCTACTCAATGAGCAGTTCTTC.

This clonotype occurred a few times. The chain uses TRBV29-1 and TRBJ1-1, with a tentative D call TRBD1 (5 bases). V was shortened by 5 bases and J by 1 base, with 11 bases between the two germline ends. This CDR3 is 13 amino acids long. The germline CDR1 and CDR2 sequences are SQVTM and ANQGSEA. This CDR3 is CSVRVGTNTEAFF. In DNA, the CDR3 is TGCAGCGTTCGAGTAGGGACGAACACTGAAGCTTTCTTT.

This clonotype has only a few counts. The chain uses TRBV7-2 and TRBJ2-2; 10 bases fit TRBD2. Per germline, CDR1 SGHTA and CDR2 FQGNSA. Germline trimming cut 1 base from V and 1 base from J; bases unmatched to any gene: 12. The CDR3 has 20 amino acids. The CDR3 sequence: CASSLDRPLSGRMNTGELFF. The CDR3 DNA reads as TGTGCCAGCAGCTTAGATCGCCCACTTAGCGGGAGGATGAACACCGGGGAGCTGTTTTTT.

V is TRBV7-3 and J is TRBJ2-5; the D gene could be TRBD1 or TRBD2 (5 bases each). The CDR3 is 15 residues long. CDR1 is SGHTA and CDR2 is FQGTGA in the germline V gene. V was pared by 5 bases and J by 4 bases, with 17 bases between. This CDR3 reads CASSQMPGTAETQYF. DNA for the CDR3: TGTGCCAGCAGCCAGATGCCGGGGACGGCAGAGACCCAGTACTTC.

V usage is TRBV20-1 and J usage is TRBJ2-2; the D is unclear. Trimming left V 0 bases short and J 4 bases short, with 3 bases between. The CDR3 has 12 amino acids. CDR1 DFQATT and CDR2 SNEGSKA come from the germline V gene (reference sequence). CDR3 amino acids: CSARDGTGELFF. In DNA form, the CDR3 reads TGCAGTGCTAGAGATGGCACCGGGGAGCTGTTTTTT.

The gene calls are TRBV19 and TRBJ2-3; D remains unclear. V lost 1 base and J 1 base, leaving 9 bases between the germline ends. Germline-derived CDR1 and CDR2 are LNHDA and SQIVND (reference sequence). The CDR3 length is 15 residues. CDR3 sequence (DNA): TGTGCCAGTAGTATAGGCAGGAGCCGCACAGATACGCAGTATTTT. It is translated as CASSIGRSRTDTQYF.

This clonotype has just a few counts. The chain carries TRBV7-9 and TRBJ2-3, with 8 bases that match TRBD2. The CDR3 totals 15 residues. V trimming: 3 bases; J trimming: 0 bases; junction bases outside the gene matches: 2. Germline-derived CDR1 and CDR2 are SEHNR and FQNEAQ (reference sequence). The CDR3 here is CASSFSGTSTDTQYF. The CDR3 DNA reads as TGTGCCAGCAGCTTTAGCGGGACTAGCACAGATACGCAGTATTTT.

The V and J genes are TRBV30 and TRBJ2-5; the D is unclear. The ends were cut back, 0 bases at V and 8 bases at J, with 4 bases in the middle. From germline, CDR1 is GTSNPN and CDR2 SVGIG (reference sequence). CDR3 length: 10 residues. For the CDR3, the DNA is TGTGCCTGGAGTGTGGATACCCAGTACTTC. Amino acids: CAWSVDTQYF.

The chain is built from TRBV29-1 and TRBJ1-1, with TRBD1 as a possible D gene (5 bases). CDR1 is SQVTM, CDR2 ANQGSEA, per germline. This CDR3 contains 13 residues. Trimming left V 4 bases short and J 6 bases short, with 15 bases between. CDR3 nucleotides: TGCAGCGTTGGCCCTCAGAGGGACGCTGAAGCTTTCTTT. The encoded protein is CSVGPQRDAEAFF. Variable domain in full (rest from reference TRBV29-1 and TRBJ1-1): SAVISQKPSRDICQRGTSLTIQCQVDSQVTMMFWYRQQPGQSLTLIATANQGSEATYESGFVIDKFPISRPNLTFSTLTVSNMSPEDSSIYLCSVGPQRDAEAFFGQGTRLTVV.

The chain uses TRBV19 and TRBJ2-5; D gene uncertain. The V gene lost 4 bases and the J gene lost 7 bases, with 19 bases spanning the gap. This CDR3 has 15 amino acids. Germline lookup yields CDR1 LNHDA and CDR2 SQIVND (reference sequence). As DNA, the CDR3 is TGTGCCAGTAGTAATGAAAGGGTCACCGCAGGGACCCAGTACTTC. Its protein is CASSNERVTAGTQYF.

V is TRBV12-3 or TRBV12-4 and J is TRBJ2-3, with D hard to call. This CDR3 contains 17 residues. Deletions cut 5 bases from V and 2 bases from J, with 20 bases between. The CDR3 coding sequence is TGTGCCAGCAGTCCCTTAGCTGTGGGCGAACTCACAGATACGCAGTATTTT. Protein product: CASSPLAVGELTDTQYF.

This chain uses TRBV20-1 with TRBJ2-1, with D possibly TRBD2 on 5 matching bases. The V and J ends lost 3 bases and 1 base respectively, with 10 bases between them. The CDR3 is 14 amino acids. CDR1 is DFQATT, CDR2 SNEGSKA, per germline (reference sequence). In DNA form, the CDR3 reads TGCAGTGCTAGTCGGCGGACTTCCTACAATGAGCAGTTCTTC. Encoded protein: CSASRRTSYNEQFF.

The J gene is TRBJ2-1, the V gene TRBV11-3; TRBD2 agrees at 7 bases. From germline, CDR1 is SGHNT and CDR2 YENEEA. Trimming cost V 1 base and J 10 bases; bases outside gene matches: 10. The CDR3 covers 15 residues. The CDR3 here is CASSLGPAGSQEQFF. CDR3 DNA: TGTGCCAGCAGCTTAGGGCCAGCGGGATCGCAAGAGCAGTTCTTC.

The DNA for the CDR3 is TGTGCCAGCAGTTTAGCGGGAGGGCCGAATCCCTACGAGCAGTACTTC. This sequence encodes CASSLAGGPNPYEQYF. The chain recombines TRBV12-3 or TRBV12-4 with TRBJ2-7; 7 bases map to TRBD2. V lost 0 bases, J lost 2 bases, and 7 bases stayed unmatched. The CDR3 has 16 amino acids.

This chain uses TRBV14 with TRBJ2-7, with D perhaps being TRBD1 or TRBD2 (5 bases each). The CDR3 runs 15 residues. Germline CDR1 SGHDN, CDR2 FVKESK. Trimming pared 0 bases from V and 2 bases from J, leaving 11 bases between. CDR3 DNA: TGTGCCAGCAGCCAAGACTGGGGACCCCCCTACGAGCAGTACTTC. Protein sequence: CASSQDWGPPYEQYF.

The chain employs TRBV7-9 and TRBJ2-1; 8 nucleotides line up with TRBD2. The CDR3 extends over 15 amino acids. Germline V CDR1 and CDR2: SEHNR, FQNEAQ (reference sequence). Trimming at V came to 1 base and at J to 9 bases, leaving 8 bases not matched to a gene. CDR3 bases: TGTGCCAGCAGCTTAGTAAGCGGGAGAGTTGGTGAGCAGTTCTTC. It yields the protein CASSLVSGRVGEQFF.

This clonotype occurred once. V and J are TRBV11-1 and TRBJ1-2; D unresolved. Germline V gene lookup returns CDR1 SGHAT and CDR2 FQDESV (reference sequence). This CDR3 region has 12 residues. Trimming stripped 3 bases from V and 3 bases from J, with 5 bases between. The CDR3 region has the DNA TGTGCCAGCAGCTTCGGAGACTATGGCTACACCTTC. Encoded protein: CASSFGDYGYTF. Complete variable domain (other parts from reference TRBV11-1 and TRBJ1-2): EAEVAQSPRYKITEKSQAVAFWCDPISGHATLYWYRQILGQGPELLVQFQDESVVDDSQLPKDRFSAERLKGVDSTLKIQPAELGDSAMYLCASSFGDYGYTFGSGTRLTVV.

CDR3 loop: CASDVDSSGGELFF. Here the CDR3 DNA reads TGTGCCAGCGACGTGGACTCTAGCGGCGGGGAGCTGTTTTTT. The chain recombines TRBV2 with TRBJ2-2, with 7 bases matching TRBD2. CDR1 is SNHLY and CDR2 is FYNNEI in the germline V gene. This CDR3 spans 14 amino acids. V dropped 8 bases and J dropped 7; count of bases not matched to a gene: 10.

The chain uses TRBV5-1 and TRBJ2-3; 10 bases map to TRBD2. This CDR3 spans 16 amino acids. V lost 0 bases, J lost 6 bases, and 7 bases stayed unmatched. Germline values: CDR1 SGHRS, CDR2 YFSETQ. The CDR3 nucleotides read TGCGCCAGCAGCTTGGTTGGGACTAGCGCCCCCGATACGCAGTATTTT. Amino acid sequence: CASSLVGTSAPDTQYF.

The chain joins TRBV2 to TRBJ2-5; TRBD2 agrees at 9 bases. The CDR3 contains 16 residues. The germline gives CDR1 SNHLY, CDR2 FYNNEI. Trimming removed 8 bases from V and 3 bases from J; junction bases left unmatched: 13. This CDR3 reads CASEGGGRAFEETQYF. CDR3 in DNA: TGTGCCAGCGAAGGCGGCGGGAGGGCCTTCGAAGAGACCCAGTACTTC.